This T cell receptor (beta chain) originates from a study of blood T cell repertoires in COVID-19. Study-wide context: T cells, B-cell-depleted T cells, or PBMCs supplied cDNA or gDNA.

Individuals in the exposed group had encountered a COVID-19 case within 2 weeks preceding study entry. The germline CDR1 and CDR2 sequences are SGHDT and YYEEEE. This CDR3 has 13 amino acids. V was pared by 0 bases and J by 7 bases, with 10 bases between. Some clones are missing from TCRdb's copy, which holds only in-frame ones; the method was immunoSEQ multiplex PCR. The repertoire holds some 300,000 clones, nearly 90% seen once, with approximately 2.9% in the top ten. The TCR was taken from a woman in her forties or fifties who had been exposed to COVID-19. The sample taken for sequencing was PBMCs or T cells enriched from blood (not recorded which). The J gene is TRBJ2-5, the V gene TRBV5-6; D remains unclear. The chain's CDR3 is CASSLATGGTQYF. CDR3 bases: TGTGCCAGCAGCTTGGCCACCGGCGGGACCCAGTACTTC.